The clone carrying this TCR beta chain occurred a few times. Per the original data handling: Reference gene primers were amplified, and this amplification served to estimate nucleated cell counts. Clones were sequenced by immunoSEQ multiplex PCR, and TCRdb holds only the in-frame ones, with some missing. The D gene and trimming were derived from the DNA, and the V and J assignments and clone size from that table. Among approximately 99,000 clones, approximately 86% were seen once, and the ten largest hold roughly 2%. Trimming took off 1 base at V and 8 bases at J, with 9 bases between the two ends. The CDR3 is made up of 13 amino acids. In germline, CDR1 is MGHRA, CDR2 YSYEKL. This record comes from a study of blood T cell repertoires in COVID-19. Overall study: The origin of the acute and convalescent COVID-19 samples was the United States, Italy and Spain. The cDNA or gDNA used as material had been derived from T cells, B-cell-depleted T cells, or PBMCs.

The J gene is TRBJ2-1, the V gene TRBV4-1; no firm D call. Sequencing input: peripheral blood. The receptor was isolated from a man aged 45-65 years with COVID-19, enrolled during active disease. The CDR3 loop reads CASSQASSDEQFF. The CDR3 DNA follows: TGCGCCAGCAGCCAAGCTTCGAGTGATGAGCAGTTCTTC.